This TCR beta chain was recovered during a study of cytomegalovirus exposure and HLA in healthy donors. As concerns this clone: Antigen: not known.

Study-level points and caveats: Analyses of presence and absence presupposed an approximately uniform sequencing depth across donors. Later on, analysis showed that most CMV-associated TCR beta chains appeared to be HLA-restricted.

Researchers ran the PCR with 60 Vbeta and 13 Jbeta primers. Measured with immunoSEQ multiplex PCR; TCRdb has only the in-frame clones, and not every one. The data contain fewer than 200,000 clones, roughly 70% of them singletons. The CDR3 sequence is 16 residues long. The germline CDR1 and CDR2 sequences are SGHDN and FVKESK. The junction had 13 bases not matched to a gene; V was cut back by 5 bases and J by 4 bases. The J gene is TRBJ1-2, the V gene TRBV14, with TRBD1 matching over 7 bases. The specimen sequenced was PBMCs. This TCR came from a girl aged 10-17 years in good health and CMV-seronegative. The CDR3 sequence is CASSVPGTEMFYGYTF. Written as DNA, the CDR3 is TGTGCCAGCAGCGTCCCCGGGACAGAGATGTTCTATGGCTACACCTTC.